This TCR beta chain is from a study of T cell responses to AZD1222 COVID-19 vaccine (dated by TCRdb to the early 2020s). Background on the whole study: AZD1222 recipients with second doses at about 4 weeks or about 12 weeks were pooled, because spike-specific TCR depth and breadth did not differ between schedules. A total of under 250 trial participants underwent TCR sequencing, of whom about 210 had received two doses of AZD1222 and 26 had received two doses of the MenACWY control vaccine. Trial participants were enrolled by age into subgroups of 18-55, 56-69 and 70-plus years, and around 150, 29 and 61 TCR-sequenced participants, respectively, were included in these subgroups.

The CDR3 regions of human TCRbeta chains were subjected to immunosequencing. The published analysis was carried out like this. Repertoire TCRs were checked for matches against a reference library of SARS-CoV-2-specific TCRs that had been generated using the MIRA antigen-specificity platform. Breadth was defined as the fraction of unique TCRs that were SARS-CoV-2-associated, and depth was defined as the fraction of total T cells that were SARS-CoV-2-associated. Using the MIRA data, each spike-specific TCR was assigned both to the spike region to which the TCR was reactive and to a CD4 or CD8 class. Log10-transformed breadth and depth values were compared by one-way ANOVA with Sidak's multiple comparisons tests. TCRdb took over this immuneACCESS table, retaining in-frame rearrangements with V and J assigned. Such tables are incomplete; in checked studies, under half of the missing clones stem from an unresolved V gene, and the remainder is unexplained. V and J calls and clone size follow that table, whereas D and trimming were derived from the DNA. This sample lists fewer than 120,000 clones; 88% were detected once. The biggest ten clones account for roughly 1.5% of the sample.

The germline V gene encodes CDR1 MNHEY and CDR2 SVGEGT. The V and J ends are trimmed by 0 bases and 4 bases, leaving 18 bases between them. CDR3 length: 17 amino acids, cysteine to phenylalanine. Only CDR3 DNA is held: 51 bases, read in frame from base 1. In light of the paper, this sample's time point label describes: baseline before first vaccination. The vaccinee samples were drawn from two UK trials, COV001 and COV002, one of which was a single-blind randomized controlled phase 2/3 trial testing AZD1222 (ChAdOx1 nCoV-19) in healthy adults. For TCRbeta chain sequencing, PBMC samples from trial participants were taken at day 0 and at day 28 after the second dose. Worth noting for this clone: This clone's antigen is unknown. Per-nucleotide qualities are absent, and no much larger clonotype sits a single base away.

General findings and caveats noted by the study authors: The whole spike protein was spanned by vaccine-associated CD4 TCRs, and dominant responses were seen in regions 160-218 and 743-854. Participants were mostly white British and included more females than males, and it was suggested by the authors that clonal diversity may have been underestimated. Epitopes outside the regions mutated in the B.1.351 and B.1.1.7 variants were reportedly recognized by nearly half of the unique spike-specific TCRs. Conclusions about previously exposed vaccinees are limited because only five or six AZD1222 recipients were SARS-CoV-2 seropositive at baseline. After two AZD1222 doses, spike-specific TCR breadth and depth were significantly higher than at day 0 and than in MenACWY recipients. Because no day 14 peak-response samples were available, the repertoires could be characterized only after the peak T cell response. In the small 56-69-year group, the increase in depth fell short of significance, most likely because of low power.

The sequence came from an adult in good health. This sample comprised peripheral blood, obtained on day 0 of AZD1222 vaccination. The chain uses TRBV6-2 or TRBV6-3 and TRBJ1-2; a weak D assignment points to TRBD1 (5 bases agree). The base sequence is TGTGCCAGCAGTTACTCGGTTCCCAGGGTGTCGGCCTATGGCTACACCTTC. This sequence encodes CASSYSVPRVSAYGYTF.